These 18 T cell receptor beta chains originate from one sample sequenced in a study of blood T cells in healthy people across ages. Primed by a sample-barcoded 5' primer and a J-beta primer mix, a second PCR proceeded for 7 to 11 cycles. TCRdb passed the 5' RACE reads through MiXCR, listing each CDR3 protein once. The repertoire consists of 790,000 or so distinct CDR3 sequences, with about 47% occurring once and the leading ten covering 18%. The material sequenced was blood. These receptors were collected from a man older than 75 in good health.

This sequence joins TRBV3-1 and TRBJ2-5, with 7 bases fitting TRBD1. There are 15 residues in the CDR3. Germline V gene sequence: CDR1 LGHDT, CDR2 YNNKEL (reference sequence). V trimming: 0 bases; J trimming: 5 bases; junction bases outside the gene matches: 6. The CDR3 bases are TGTGCCAGCAGCCAAGAGGGAGTCAGGGGGGAGACCCAGTACTTC. This codes for CASSQEGVRGETQYF.

The chain carries TRBV5-1 and TRBJ2-1, with D perhaps TRBD2 (6 bases). Trimming shortened V by 4 bases and J by 6 bases, and 14 bases separated the two germline ends. Germline V gives CDR1 SGHRS, CDR2 YFSETQ. The CDR3 extends over 14 amino acids. The CDR3 coding sequence is TGCGCCAGCAGCCCGCTGGGACTCCCCAATGAGCAGTTCTTC. Protein product: CASSPLGLPNEQFF.

This clonotype occurred a few times. V is TRBV7-2 and J is TRBJ2-1; 7 positions agree with TRBD2. CDR1 and CDR2 (germline): SGHTA, FQGNSA. With 10 bases clipped from V and 2 bases from J, the junction kept 5 bases outside the gene matches. The CDR3 runs to 13 residues. CDR3 loop: CATRDYPYNEQFF. CDR3 sequence (DNA): TGTGCCACCAGGGACTACCCCTACAATGAGCAGTTCTTC.

The chain is built from TRBV7-2 and TRBJ2-7, with 10 bases aligning to TRBD2. The DNA end lines up better with TRBJ2-5; the J call may be wrong. The germline gives CDR1 SGHTA, CDR2 FQGNSA. The CDR3 is 16 residues long. The CDR3 loop reads CASSLGPSGSGETQYF. As DNA, the CDR3 is TGTGCCAGCAGCTTAGGTCCTAGCGGGAGTGGGGAGACCCAGTACTTC.

The rearrangement joins TRBV4-2 to TRBJ2-1; 12 bases align to TRBD2. The CDR3 is made up of 17 amino acids. Germline V gene data show CDR1 as LGHNA and CDR2 as YNFKEQ. V lost 1 base and J lost 9; bases outside the gene matches: 10. This CDR3 reads CASSQGGPTSGRGEQFF. DNA for the CDR3: TGTGCCAGCAGCCAAGGGGGGCCGACTAGCGGGAGAGGTGAGCAGTTCTTC.

This clonotype has more than one count but fewer than ten. V gene TRBV5-1 combines with J gene TRBJ2-1; a weak D match, TRBD2 (7 bases). The CDR3 contains 14 residues. Germline assignment: CDR1 SGHRS and CDR2 YFSETQ. V dropped 4 bases and J dropped 5 bases, with 13 bases sitting between them. CDR3 DNA sequence: TGCGCCAGCAGCGGGAGGGGGACTCACAATGAGCAGTTCTTC. It translates to CASSGRGTHNEQFF.

This clonotype was seen a few times. The CDR3 nucleotides read TGCAGTGCTAGCATGAAGGCTCCCCGAACAGATACGCAGTATTTT. Its protein is CSASMKAPRTDTQYF. The chain has TRBV20-1 and TRBJ2-3; D is undetermined. Germline CDR1 reads DFQATT; CDR2 reads SNEGSKA (reference sequence). The CDR3 runs to 15 residues. The V end lost 3 bases, the J end lost 3 bases, and 16 bases lay between the germline ends.

The rearrangement links TRBV12-3 or TRBV12-4 to TRBJ2-2, with 7 bases that match TRBD1. The CDR3 is 15 residues long. V lost 1 base to trimming and J lost 7 bases; unmatched junction nucleotides: 6. CDR3 sequence reads: CASSLGQGKGGELFF. The CDR3 coding sequence is TGTGCCAGCAGTTTAGGACAGGGCAAAGGCGGGGAGCTGTTTTTT.

The chain couples TRBV4-3 to TRBJ2-5; D unresolved. The DNA end lines up better with TRBJ2-7; the J call may be wrong. Germline CDR1 and CDR2: LGHNA and YSLEER. CDR3 length equals 13 residues. CDR3 amino acids: CASSHVLRDEQYF. The CDR3 nucleotides read TGCGCCAGCAGCCACGTTCTCCGGGACGAGCAGTACTTC.

V usage is TRBV11-1 and J usage is TRBJ2-1, with 7 bases that match TRBD2. The germline gives CDR1 SGHAT, CDR2 FQDESV (reference sequence). The CDR3 sequence is 16 residues long. V trimming: 1 base; J trimming: 0 bases; junction bases outside the gene matches: 3. CDR3: CASSLGGGISYNEQFF. The CDR3 DNA follows: TGTGCCAGCAGCTTAGGGGGGGGGATCTCCTACAATGAGCAGTTCTTC.

The chain has TRBV18 and TRBJ1-1; the D gene is possibly TRBD1 (5 bases). V lost 3 bases, J lost 6 bases, and 11 bases lay in between. Germline V gives CDR1 KGHSH, CDR2 LQKENI. The CDR3 loop spans 13 amino acids. The CDR3 nucleotides are TGTGCCAGCTCACCTCTAGAGGGGTCTGAAGCTTTCTTT. Its translation is CASSPLEGSEAFF. The full variable domain, with the rest looked up from reference TRBV18 and TRBJ1-1, is NAGVMQNPRHLVRRRGQEARLRCSPMKGHSHVYWYRQLPEEGLKFMVYLQKENIIDESGMPKERFSAEFPKEGPSILRIQQVVRGDSAAYFCASSPLEGSEAFFGQGTRLTVV.

This sequence joins TRBV7-2 and TRBJ2-7; D may match TRBD1 or TRBD2 (5 bases each). The CDR3 consists of 15 residues. Germline V gives CDR1 SGHTA, CDR2 FQGNSA. V lost 5 bases and J 5 bases, leaving 19 bases between the germline ends. CDR3 sequence (DNA): TGTGCCAGCAGCCCAACCGGGGCCAAGACGGACGAGCAGTACTTC. This sequence encodes CASSPTGAKTDEQYF.

This clonotype was detected only a few times. This chain links TRBV3-1 with TRBJ2-5, with D maybe TRBD2 (6 bases). The V gene's germline CDR1 is LGHDT and CDR2 YNNKEL (reference sequence). V was clipped by 3 bases and J by 2 bases, with 16 bases between them. The CDR3 has 16 amino acids. CDR3 coding DNA: TGTGCCAGCAGCCAGGCCGGGGGTGGGATTCAAGAGACCCAGTACTTC. Encoded protein: CASSQAGGGIQETQYF.

The chain carries TRBV18 and TRBJ1-4, with D tentatively TRBD1 (5 bases). The germline V and J ends were trimmed by 6 bases and 8 bases, with 22 bases remaining between them. The germline CDR1 and CDR2 sequences are KGHSH and LQKENI. CDR3 size: 16 residues. Written as DNA, the CDR3 is TGTGCCAGCTCCCGTGGGACGGCGGGCGCCGGAGAAAAACTGTTTTTT. Amino acids: CASSRGTAGAGEKLFF.

V is TRBV7-3 and J is TRBJ1-1; a weak D match, TRBD1 (5 bases). Germline-derived CDR1 and CDR2 are SGHTA and FQGTGA. The CDR3 has 14 residues. The V end was cut by 3 bases, the J end by 1 base, with 9 bases between. The CDR3 DNA is TGTGCCAGCAGCTTCGACAGCGCGAACACTGAAGCTTTCTTT. Its protein product is CASSFDSANTEAFF.

V is TRBV4-3 and J is TRBJ2-6; D is undetermined. With 4 bases removed from V and 4 bases from J, the gap between germline ends came to 8 bases. This CDR3 is built from 14 residues. Germline CDR1 is LGHNA and CDR2 is YSLEER. The CDR3 DNA sequence: TGCGCCAGCAGCCGTAGGTCAGGGGCCAACGTCCTGACTTTC. Encoded protein: CASSRRSGANVLTF.

This clonotype was counted ten times or more. The chain is built from TRBV20-1 and TRBJ2-1, with 9 bases matching TRBD2. Germline V gene data show CDR1 as DFQATT and CDR2 as SNEGSKA (reference sequence). This CDR3 comprises 16 residues. V dropped 1 base and J dropped 9; count of bases not matched to a gene: 13. CDR3 bases: TGCAGTGCTAGAGTCCCTCTAGCGGGGAGAGGGGGTGAGCAGTTCTTC. It translates to CSARVPLAGRGGEQFF.

This chain uses TRBV27 with TRBJ1-5; 7 positions agree with TRBD1. Germline V lookup: CDR1 MNHEY, CDR2 SMNVEV (reference sequence). J was trimmed by 5 bases and V by 2 bases; bases with no gene match: 6. The CDR3 sequence is 15 residues long. This CDR3 reads CASSLRQGRDQPQHF. DNA of the CDR3: TGTGCCAGCAGTTTAAGACAGGGTAGAGATCAGCCCCAGCATTTT.